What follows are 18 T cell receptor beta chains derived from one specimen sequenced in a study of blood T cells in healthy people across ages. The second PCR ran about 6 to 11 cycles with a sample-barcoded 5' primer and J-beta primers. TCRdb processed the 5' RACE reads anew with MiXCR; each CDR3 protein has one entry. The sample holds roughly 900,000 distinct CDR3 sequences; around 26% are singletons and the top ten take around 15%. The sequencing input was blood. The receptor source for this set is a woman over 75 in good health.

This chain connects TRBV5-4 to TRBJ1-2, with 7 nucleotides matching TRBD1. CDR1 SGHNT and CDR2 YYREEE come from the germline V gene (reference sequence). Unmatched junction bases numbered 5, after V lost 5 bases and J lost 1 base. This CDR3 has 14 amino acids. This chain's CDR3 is CASRTGTVNYGYTF. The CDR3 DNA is TGTGCCAGCAGAACCGGGACAGTTAACTATGGCTACACCTTC.

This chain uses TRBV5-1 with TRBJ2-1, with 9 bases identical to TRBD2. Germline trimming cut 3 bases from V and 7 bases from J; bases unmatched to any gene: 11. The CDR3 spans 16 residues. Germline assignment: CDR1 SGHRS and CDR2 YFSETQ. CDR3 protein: CASSSSGGNTMNEQFF. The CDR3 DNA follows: TGCGCCAGCAGCTCCAGCGGGGGGAACACAATGAATGAGCAGTTCTTC.

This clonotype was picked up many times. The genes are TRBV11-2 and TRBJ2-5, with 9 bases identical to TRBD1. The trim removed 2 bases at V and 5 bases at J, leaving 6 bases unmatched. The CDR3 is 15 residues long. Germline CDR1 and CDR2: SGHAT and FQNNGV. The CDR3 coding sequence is TGTGCCAGCAGCTTATACAGGGGGCTCGGGGAGACCCAGTACTTC. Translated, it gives CASSLYRGLGETQYF. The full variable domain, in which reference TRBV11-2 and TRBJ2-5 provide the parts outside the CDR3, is EAGVAQSPRYKIIEKRQSVAFWCNPISGHATLYWYQQILGQGPKLLIQFQNNGVVDDSQLPKDRFSAERLKGVDSTLKIQPAKLEDSAVYLCASSLYRGLGETQYFGPGTRLLVL.

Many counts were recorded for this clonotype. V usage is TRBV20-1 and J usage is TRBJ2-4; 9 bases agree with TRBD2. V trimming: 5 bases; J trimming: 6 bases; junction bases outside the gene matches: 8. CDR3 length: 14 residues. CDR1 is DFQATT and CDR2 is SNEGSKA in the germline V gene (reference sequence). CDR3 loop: CSAQAGGGVNIQYF. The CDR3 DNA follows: TGCAGTGCTCAAGCGGGGGGTGGGGTAAACATTCAGTACTTC.

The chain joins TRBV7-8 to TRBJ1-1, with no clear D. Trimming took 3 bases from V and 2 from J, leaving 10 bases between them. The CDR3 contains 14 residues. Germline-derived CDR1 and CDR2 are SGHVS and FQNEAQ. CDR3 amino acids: CASSFRNFNTEAFF. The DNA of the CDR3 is TGTGCCAGCAGCTTTCGGAATTTCAACACTGAAGCTTTCTTT.

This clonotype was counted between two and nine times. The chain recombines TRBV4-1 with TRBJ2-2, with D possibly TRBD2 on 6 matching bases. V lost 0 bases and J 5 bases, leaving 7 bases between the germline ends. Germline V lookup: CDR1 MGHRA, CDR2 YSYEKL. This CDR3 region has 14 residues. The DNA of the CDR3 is TGCGCCAGCAGCCAAGAGCGGGGAACCGGGGAGCTGTTTTTT. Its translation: CASSQERGTGELFF.

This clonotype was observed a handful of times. DNA of the CDR3: TGCGCCAGCAGCTCAGGTTACAAAGGGTTAGAAACTGAAGCTTTCTTT. Translating it yields CASSSGYKGLETEAFF. V is TRBV5-1 and J is TRBJ1-1; D ambiguous. Germline CDR1 reads SGHRS; CDR2 reads YFSETQ. There are 16 residues in the CDR3. Trimming removed 3 bases at V and 5 bases at J, with 20 bases between.

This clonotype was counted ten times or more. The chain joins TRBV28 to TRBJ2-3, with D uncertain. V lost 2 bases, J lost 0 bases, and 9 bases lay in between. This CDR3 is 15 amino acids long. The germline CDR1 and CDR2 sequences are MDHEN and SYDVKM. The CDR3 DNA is TGTGCCAGCAGTTTAACCGTTTCTAGCACAGATACGCAGTATTTT. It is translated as CASSLTVSSTDTQYF.

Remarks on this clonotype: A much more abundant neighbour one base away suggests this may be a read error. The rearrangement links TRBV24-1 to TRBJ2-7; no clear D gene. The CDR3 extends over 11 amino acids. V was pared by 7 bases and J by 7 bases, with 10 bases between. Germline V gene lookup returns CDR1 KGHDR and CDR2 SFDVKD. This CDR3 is CATSGPVEQYF. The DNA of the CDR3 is TGTGCCACCAGCGGGCCGGTGGAGCAGTACTTC.

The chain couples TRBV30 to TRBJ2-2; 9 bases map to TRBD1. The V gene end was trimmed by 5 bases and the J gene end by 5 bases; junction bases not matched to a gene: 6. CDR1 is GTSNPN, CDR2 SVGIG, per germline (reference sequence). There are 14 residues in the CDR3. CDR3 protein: CAWGTGRGTGELFF. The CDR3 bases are TGTGCCTGGGGGACAGGGAGAGGGACCGGGGAGCTGTTTTTT.

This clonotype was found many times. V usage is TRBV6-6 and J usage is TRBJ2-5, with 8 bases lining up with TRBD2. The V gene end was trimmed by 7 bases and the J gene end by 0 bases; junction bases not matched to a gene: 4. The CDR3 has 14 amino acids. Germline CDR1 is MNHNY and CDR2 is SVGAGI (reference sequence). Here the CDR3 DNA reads TGTGCCAGCATGGGGACTAGGTACCAAGAGACCCAGTACTTC. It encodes CASMGTRYQETQYF.

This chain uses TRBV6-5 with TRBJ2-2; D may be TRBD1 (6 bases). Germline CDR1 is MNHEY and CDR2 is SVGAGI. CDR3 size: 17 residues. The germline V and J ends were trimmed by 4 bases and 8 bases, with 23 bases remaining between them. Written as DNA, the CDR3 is TGTGCCAGCAGTTTATCTTCCGGGACGGAAACAGGGGGGGAGCTGTTTTTT. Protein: CASSLSSGTETGGELFF.

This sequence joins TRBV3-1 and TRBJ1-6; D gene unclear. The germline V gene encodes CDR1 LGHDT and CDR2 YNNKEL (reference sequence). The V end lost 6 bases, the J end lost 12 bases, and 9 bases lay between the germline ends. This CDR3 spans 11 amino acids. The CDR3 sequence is CASRGSGPLHF. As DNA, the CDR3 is TGTGCCAGCAGGGGGAGCGGACCCCTCCACTTT.

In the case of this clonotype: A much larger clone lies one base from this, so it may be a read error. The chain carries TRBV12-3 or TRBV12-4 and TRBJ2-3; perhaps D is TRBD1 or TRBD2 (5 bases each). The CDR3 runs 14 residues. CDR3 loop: CVSSPWGSTDTQYF. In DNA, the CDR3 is TGTGTCAGCAGCCCATGGGGGAGCACAGATACGCAGTATTTT.

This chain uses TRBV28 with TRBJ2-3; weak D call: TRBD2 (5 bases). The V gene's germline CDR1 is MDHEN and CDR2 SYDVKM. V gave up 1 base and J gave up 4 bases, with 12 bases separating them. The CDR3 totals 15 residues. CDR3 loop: CASSLYAARADTQYF. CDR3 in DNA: TGTGCCAGCAGTTTATACGCAGCGCGGGCAGATACGCAGTATTTT.

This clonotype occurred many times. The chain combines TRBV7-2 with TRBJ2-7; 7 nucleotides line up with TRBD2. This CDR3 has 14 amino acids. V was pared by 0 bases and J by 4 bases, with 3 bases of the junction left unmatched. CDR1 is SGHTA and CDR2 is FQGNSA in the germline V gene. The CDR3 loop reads CASSLAPGLYEQYF. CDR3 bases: TGTGCCAGCAGCTTAGCCCCGGGACTATACGAGCAGTACTTC.

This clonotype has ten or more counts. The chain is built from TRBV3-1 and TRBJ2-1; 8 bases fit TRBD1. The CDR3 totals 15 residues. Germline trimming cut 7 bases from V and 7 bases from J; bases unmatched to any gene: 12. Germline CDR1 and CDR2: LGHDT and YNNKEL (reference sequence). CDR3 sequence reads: CASKSFGQGRNEQFF. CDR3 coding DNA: TGTGCCAGCAAGTCCTTCGGACAGGGAAGAAATGAGCAGTTCTTC.

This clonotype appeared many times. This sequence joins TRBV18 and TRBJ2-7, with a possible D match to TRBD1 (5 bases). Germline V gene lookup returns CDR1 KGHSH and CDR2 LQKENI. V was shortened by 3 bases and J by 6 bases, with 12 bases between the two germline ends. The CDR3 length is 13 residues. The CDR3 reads CASSPGREGEQYF. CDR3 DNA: TGTGCCAGCTCACCGGGCAGGGAAGGCGAGCAGTACTTC.